This T cell receptor beta chain was observed in a study of T cells in Graves' hyperthyroidism and ophthalmopathy. Across the study: Before any treatment, at initial diagnosis, peripheral blood was collected.

Ophthalmopathy in the patients scored at least 3 on Clinical Activity Score and at least 4 on NOSPECS grade, lasting under 3 months. From RNA transcripts, TCR beta CDR3 regions were amplified. Researchers ran a first-round RT-PCR on the TCR CDR3 using the HTBI primer set. TCRdb reanalysed the multiplex PCR reads using MiXCR and keeps one entry per CDR3 protein. The table includes about 640,000 distinct CDR3 sequences, around 21% detected once. The sample holds a few counts of this clonotype. Germline values: CDR1 LGHDT, CDR2 YNNKEL (reference sequence). This CDR3 is built from 11 residues. The V end lost 8 bases, the J end lost 13 bases, and 12 bases lay between the germline ends.

The clonotype originates from a man aged 30 to 39 with Graves' ophthalmopathy. This chain connects TRBV3-1 to TRBJ2-6; D is undetermined. Sequenced sample: blood. In DNA, the CDR3 is TGTGCCAGCTCCCCTGGGCGGGTCCTGACTTTC. Residues: CASSPGRVLTF.